This T cell receptor (beta chain) was profiled in a study of regulatory T cells in long-lasting Graves disease. This clonotype came up many times. Antigen specificity is unknown. Time point specified: persistent/refractory GD, antithyroid drugs over 5 years with positive TRAb. RNA isolated from PBMCs was used to make the TCR library. The CDR3 contains 14 residues. Germline CDR1 and CDR2: DFQATT and SNEGSKA (reference sequence). The germline V and J ends were trimmed by 1 base and 6 bases, with 13 bases remaining between them. Study findings and constraints: Newly diagnosed disease favored TRBV20-1 and TRBJ2-1 over persistent disease.

The authors built TCR beta libraries using iRepertoire HTBI primers and Arm-PCR of CDR3 regions. TCRdb processed the multiplex PCR reads anew with MiXCR; each CDR3 protein has one entry. The sample has 450,000 or so distinct CDR3 sequences; about a fifth are singletons. The material was peripheral blood mononuclear cells (PBMCs), obtained when the disease was refractory, from a patient treated with antithyroid drugs. V usage is TRBV20-1 and J usage is TRBJ1-5; D possibly corresponds to TRBD1 (6 bases). The sequence was obtained from a female donor with Graves disease. CDR3 residues: CSARGGGAGQPQHF. The CDR3 coding sequence is TGCAGTGCTAGAGGCGGGGGGGCCGGTCAGCCCCAGCATTTT.